Following are 17 T cell receptor beta chains from one sample sequenced in a study of shared clonotypes between healthy human individuals. Naivety among CD8 cells was defined by CD45RO negativity and positive CCR7 selection, thereby excluding terminally differentiated effector memory CD45RA+ cells. Measured with immunoSEQ multiplex PCR; TCRdb has only the in-frame clones, and not every one. In the table there are some 2.1 million clones, about 95% of which are singletons. The sample taken for sequencing was naive CD8+ T cells sorted from blood. These receptors were collected from a young man in good health.

This clone was seen only once. The chain is built from TRBV6-5 and TRBJ1-1; D perhaps matches TRBD1 (5 bases). The CDR3 totals 15 residues. Between the trimmed V and J ends, which lost 5 bases and 1 base, there was a span of 14 bases. Per the germline V gene, CDR1 is MNHEY and CDR2 is SVGAGI. In nucleotides, the CDR3 is TGTGCCAGCAGTGTCCCCGGGACGGAGAACACTGAAGCTTTCTTT. It specifies CASSVPGTENTEAFF.

The table lists this clone with a count of one. This chain links TRBV7-2 with TRBJ2-7; D is unclear. Trimming stripped 3 bases from V and 2 bases from J, with 11 bases between. The V gene's germline CDR1 is SGHTA and CDR2 FQGNSA. The CDR3 is 14 amino acids. Here the CDR3 DNA reads TGTGCCAGCAGCTTTGGCAGTATTACCTACGAGCAGTACTTC. This sequence encodes CASSFGSITYEQYF.

This clone was counted once. The chain joins TRBV7-9 to TRBJ2-1; TRBD2 matches at 10 bases. This CDR3 has 16 residues. V trimming: 5 bases; J trimming: 4 bases; junction bases outside the gene matches: 8. CDR1 and CDR2 (germline): SEHNR, FQNEAQ (reference sequence). CDR3: CASSPASGGAYNEQFF. The CDR3 DNA reads TGTGCCAGCAGCCCGGCAAGCGGGGGGGCGTACAATGAGCAGTTCTTC.

The chain uses TRBV15 and TRBJ2-7; D may be TRBD1 or TRBD2 (6 bases each). Trimming removed 0 bases at V and 4 bases at J, with 13 bases between. Germline values: CDR1 LNHNV, CDR2 YYDKDF (reference sequence). This CDR3 has 15 amino acids. For the CDR3, the DNA is TGTGCCACCAGCAGAGATAGAAGGGGGGTGTACGAGCAGTACTTC. This codes for CATSRDRRGVYEQYF.

The chain employs TRBV7-9 and TRBJ2-1; no reliable D call. CDR3 length: 15 residues. Per germline, CDR1 SEHNR and CDR2 FQNEAQ (reference sequence). The V gene lost 5 bases and the J gene lost 2 bases, with 13 bases spanning the gap. The chain's CDR3 is CASSTPTRTYNEQFF. CDR3 nucleotide sequence: TGTGCCAGCAGCACCCCGACCAGAACCTACAATGAGCAGTTCTTC.

This clone has just one count. The gene calls are TRBV18 and TRBJ2-7, with D tentatively TRBD1 (5 bases). The CDR3 contains 15 residues. Germline CDR1 and CDR2: KGHSH and LQKENI. Trimming removed 2 bases at V and 2 bases at J, with 13 bases between. In DNA form, the CDR3 reads TGTGCCAGCTCACCATTGGTATCCAGGGCCTACGAGCAGTACTTC. It codes for CASSPLVSRAYEQYF.

The chain couples TRBV4-3 to TRBJ1-4; tentative D call: TRBD1 (5 bases). V lost 0 bases to trimming and J lost 11 bases, with 13 bases between them. This CDR3 has 14 amino acids. Germline loops: CDR1 LGHNA, CDR2 YSLEER. CDR3 in DNA: TGCGCCAGCAGCCAAGATAACGGGGGAGGGAAACTGTTTTTT. This gives the protein CASSQDNGGGKLFF.

This clone was counted a single time. Additional DNA sequences in this sample encode the identical CDR3. This rearrangement joins TRBV10-3 to TRBJ1-1; D unresolved. The germline gives CDR1 ENHRY, CDR2 SYGVKD. V shed 0 bases and J shed 2 bases, with 7 bases lying between them. CDR3 length: 14 residues. The CDR3 loop is CAISESEGNTEAFF. In nucleotides, the CDR3 is TGTGCCATCAGTGAGTCGGAGGGTAACACTGAAGCTTTCTTT.

The genes are TRBV27 and TRBJ2-7, with TRBD1 as a possible D gene (6 bases). In germline, CDR1 is MNHEY, CDR2 SMNVEV (reference sequence). The CDR3 runs 14 residues. Trimming removed 6 bases at V and 2 bases at J, with 14 bases between. The CDR3 nucleotides read TGTGCCAGCAGCCCCGGGACACGCACCTACGAGCAGTACTTC. Protein sequence: CASSPGTRTYEQYF.

This clone is a singleton in its sample. J is TRBJ2-7 and V is TRBV5-5, with unresolved D. V shed 1 base and J shed 3 bases, with 20 bases lying between them. CDR3 length equals 17 residues. Germline values: CDR1 SGHKS, CDR2 YYEKEE (reference sequence). For the CDR3, the DNA is TGTGCCAGCAGCTTGACCCGAGGTGGTCTAGTAAACTACGAGCAGTACTTC. Its protein product is CASSLTRGGLVNYEQYF. Looking up the rest from reference TRBV5-5 and TRBJ2-7 gives the full variable domain: DAGVTQSPTHLIKTRGQQVTLRCSPISGHKSVSWYQQVLGQGPQFIFQYYEKEERGRGNFPDRFSARQFPNYSSELNVNALLLGDSALYLCASSLTRGGLVNYEQYFGPGTRLTVT.

The J gene is TRBJ2-3, the V gene TRBV4-3, with D unclear. Germline loops: CDR1 LGHNA, CDR2 YSLEER. V dropped 0 bases and J dropped 1 base, with 14 bases sitting between them. The CDR3 is 17 residues long. CDR3 sequence: CASSQEPSPHGTDTQYF. The CDR3, as DNA: TGCGCCAGCAGCCAAGAGCCCAGCCCTCACGGCACAGATACGCAGTATTTT.

V is TRBV27 and J is TRBJ2-5; TRBD2 agrees at 11 bases. The CDR3 runs to 15 residues. Trimming cost V 6 bases and J 4 bases; bases outside gene matches: 7. Germline V lookup: CDR1 MNHEY, CDR2 SMNVEV (reference sequence). The CDR3 loop reads CASSPLAGGLETQYF. The CDR3 nucleotides are TGTGCCAGCAGCCCTCTAGCGGGGGGATTAGAGACCCAGTACTTC.

The chain is built from TRBV5-4 and TRBJ2-7; D might be TRBD1 or TRBD2, each matching 5 bases. CDR1 is SGHNT and CDR2 is YYREEE in the germline V gene (reference sequence). The CDR3 length is 14 residues. V was clipped by 1 base and J by 2 bases, with 10 bases between them. The CDR3 is CASSLPGTAYEQYF. In nucleotides, the CDR3 is TGTGCCAGCAGCTTGCCCGGGACGGCCTACGAGCAGTACTTC.

This rearrangement joins TRBV27 to TRBJ2-5; 7 bases agree with TRBD1. Germline lookup yields CDR1 MNHEY and CDR2 SMNVEV (reference sequence). J was trimmed by 8 bases and V by 5 bases; bases with no gene match: 14. There are 15 residues in the CDR3. CDR3 bases: TGTGCCAGCAGTATGACCGGGACAGCAAGAGACACCCAGTACTTC. The encoded protein is CASSMTGTARDTQYF.

This chain joins TRBV5-6 and TRBJ2-5; perhaps TRBD2 as D (5 bases). The germline gives CDR1 SGHDT, CDR2 YYEEEE. V was pared by 4 bases and J by 0 bases, with 10 bases between. The CDR3 is 14 residues long. The CDR3 spells CASSHREYQETQYF. The CDR3 DNA reads as TGTGCCAGCAGCCATAGGGAGTACCAAGAGACCCAGTACTTC. Full variable domain (missing parts from reference TRBV5-6 and TRBJ2-5): DAGVTQSPTHLIKTRGQQVTLRCSPKSGHDTVSWYQQALGQGPQFIFQYYEEEERQRGNFPDRFSGHQFPNYSSELNVNALLLGDSALYLCASSHREYQETQYFGPGTRLLVL.

The genes are TRBV6-6 and TRBJ1-6, with D perhaps TRBD1 (6 bases). Trimming took off 0 bases at V and 13 bases at J, with 19 bases between the two ends. The CDR3 has 16 amino acids. Per germline, CDR1 MNHNY and CDR2 SVGAGI (reference sequence). In nucleotides, the CDR3 is TGTGCCAGCAGTTACTCTCGATGGGACAAGGAGACCCCCCTCCACTTT. Protein product: CASSYSRWDKETPLHF.

V gene TRBV25-1 combines with J gene TRBJ2-2; D is possibly TRBD1 (6 bases). CDR1 and CDR2 (germline): MGHDK, SYGVNS. V gave up 7 bases and J gave up 3 bases, with 15 bases separating them. The CDR3 covers 15 residues. The CDR3 loop is CASNGQGRDTGELFF. The CDR3 bases are TGTGCCAGCAACGGTCAGGGGCGTGACACCGGGGAGCTGTTTTTT.